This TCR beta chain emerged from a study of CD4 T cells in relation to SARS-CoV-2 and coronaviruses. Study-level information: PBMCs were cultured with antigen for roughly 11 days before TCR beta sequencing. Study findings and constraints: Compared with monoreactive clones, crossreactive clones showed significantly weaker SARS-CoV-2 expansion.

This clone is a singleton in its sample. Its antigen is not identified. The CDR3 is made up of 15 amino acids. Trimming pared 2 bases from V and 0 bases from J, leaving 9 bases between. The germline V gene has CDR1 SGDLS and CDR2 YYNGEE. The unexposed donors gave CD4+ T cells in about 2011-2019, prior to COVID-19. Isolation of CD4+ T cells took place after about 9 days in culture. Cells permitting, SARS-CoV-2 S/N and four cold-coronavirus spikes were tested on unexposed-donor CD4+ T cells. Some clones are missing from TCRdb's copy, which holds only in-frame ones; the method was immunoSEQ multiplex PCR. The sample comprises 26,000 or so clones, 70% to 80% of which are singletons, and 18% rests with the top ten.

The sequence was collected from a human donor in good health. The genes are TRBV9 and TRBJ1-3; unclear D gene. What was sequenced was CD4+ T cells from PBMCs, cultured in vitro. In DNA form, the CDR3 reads TGTGCCAGCAGCGTGCACACCGACTCTGGAAACACCATATATTTT. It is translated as CASSVHTDSGNTIYF.